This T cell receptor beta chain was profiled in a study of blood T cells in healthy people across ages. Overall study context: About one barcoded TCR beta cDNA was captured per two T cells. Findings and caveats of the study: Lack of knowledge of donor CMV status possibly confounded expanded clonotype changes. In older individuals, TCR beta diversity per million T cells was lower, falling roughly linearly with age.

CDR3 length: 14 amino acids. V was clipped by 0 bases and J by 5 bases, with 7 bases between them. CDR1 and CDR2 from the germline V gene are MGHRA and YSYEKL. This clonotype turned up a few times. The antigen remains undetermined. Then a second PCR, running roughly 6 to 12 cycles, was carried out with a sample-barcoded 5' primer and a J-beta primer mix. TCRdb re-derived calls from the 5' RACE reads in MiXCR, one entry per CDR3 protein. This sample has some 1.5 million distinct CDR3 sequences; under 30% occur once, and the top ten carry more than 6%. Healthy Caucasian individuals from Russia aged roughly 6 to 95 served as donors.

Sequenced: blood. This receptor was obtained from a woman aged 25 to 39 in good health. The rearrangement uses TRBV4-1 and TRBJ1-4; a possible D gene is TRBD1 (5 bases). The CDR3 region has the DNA TGCGCCAGCAGCCAAGATTGGGGCAATGAAAAACTGTTTTTT. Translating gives CASSQDWGNEKLFF.